This record concerns one TCR beta chain sequence. The data were taken from a study of blood T cell repertoires in COVID-19. The wider study: Acute and convalescent COVID-19 specimens originated in the United States, Italy and Spain. T cells, B-cell-depleted T cells, or PBMCs supplied cDNA or gDNA.

CDR1 is SGHNT and CDR2 is YYREEE in the germline V gene (reference sequence). The CDR3 is 14 amino acids. V gave up 1 base and J gave up 1 base, with 6 bases separating them. As handled by the study authors: From reference gene primer amplification, estimates of nucleated cell counts were derived. The data were produced by immunoSEQ multiplex PCR, yet TCRdb's version contains in-frame clones alone and is incomplete. V, J and clone size reflect that table, while D and trimming were determined from the DNA. Seen here are 270,000 or so clones, around 81% observed once, and the top ten hold over 2.5%. The clonotype comes from a woman aged 55 to 70 with active or convalescent COVID-19. The chain couples TRBV5-4 to TRBJ2-1, with D perhaps TRBD2 (5 bases). Input material: peripheral blood. This chain's CDR3 is CASSLWESYNEQFF. In nucleotides, the CDR3 is TGTGCCAGCAGCTTGTGGGAGTCCTACAATGAGCAGTTCTTC.